This record covers a single TCR beta chain. The target antigen is unknown. All the patients suffered relapse after autologous stem cell transplantation, and brentuximab vedotin exposure differed. Patients reached a best response of complete response, partial response or progressive disease. This entry comes from a study of PD-1 blockade in classical Hodgkin lymphoma. Study results and caveats: CD4+ TCR diversity climbed significantly by C4D1, unlike CD8+ TCR diversity. Patients who responded completely had about the same baseline diversity as newly diagnosed patients. The study reported lower baseline TCR diversity in newly diagnosed patients than in healthy donors.

Assay: immunoSEQ multiplex PCR; the TCRdb copy retains only in-frame clones and omits some. Of nearly 60,000 clones listed, approximately 90% are singletons. This CDR3 spans 14 amino acids. V gave up 2 bases and J gave up 1 base, with 12 bases separating them. Per the germline V gene, CDR1 is SQVTM and CDR2 is ANQGSEA. The TCR was taken from a human donor with classical Hodgkin lymphoma. The sequencing used peripheral blood mononuclear cells (PBMCs), collected before the second cycle of nivolumab. This chain links TRBV29-1 with TRBJ2-7; D may be TRBD2 (5 bases). CDR3: CSVELIGGSYEQYF. CDR3 nucleotide sequence: TGCAGCGTTGAACTCATCGGCGGGTCCTACGAGCAGTACTTC.